The rows below give T cell receptor delta chains drawn from one sample of a study of gamma-delta T cells after stem cell transplantation. TCRdb re-called the RT-PCR reads via CATT. The sample consists of 2,500 to 3,000 delta-chain clones, under 6.5% of them appearing once. The specimen sequenced was gamma-delta T cells. The receptors originated from a human donor. It is not recorded whose cells these are; they may come from a transplant donor. Each CDR3 is given with its conserved first and last residue. A D gene is named only where the DNA matches it firmly. Clone size is stated in some rows and not others, as once, few, many or a class when expanded.

>TRDJ1|.|.|26|TRDV1
TGTGCTCTTGGGGCGCTCCTTTCCTACAGTCGGAAATTTACTGGGGGCTACGACACCCTCACCGATAAACTCATCTTT
CALGALLSYSRKFTGGYDTLTDKLIF
>TRDJ1|medium-sized|.|20|TRDV1
TGTGCTCTTGGGGAACTCTTCCTATTACTGGGGGTGATGGGGACCGATAAACTCATCTTT
CALGELFLLLGVMGTDKLIF
>TRDJ1|medium-sized|TRDD3|23|TRDV1
TGTGCTCTTGGGGAACTAATCTTAACCGCCTTACTGGGGGATACGGTCTACACCGATAAACTCATCTTT
CALGELILTALLGDTVYTDKLIF
>TRDJ1|few|.|21|TRDV1
TGTGCTCTTGGGGAATCCACGTTCCTACGAAGGGGCCCTTACGACCGGGATAAACTCATCTTC
CALGESTFLRRGPYDRDKLIF
>TRDJ1|.|TRDD3|19|TRDV2
TGTGCCTGTGACACCGCAGACCGATTGGGGGATACGGGCACCGATAAACTCATCTTT
CACDTADRLGDTGTDKLIF
>TRDJ1|medium-sized|.|22|TRDV1
TGTGCTCTTGGGGAACTTCGTGGGGATCCCTCCCCCTATCACTCGTACACCGATAAACTCATCTTT
CALGELRGDPSPYHSYTDKLIF
>TRDJ1|few|.|13|TRDV3
TGTGCCCTCGAGATGTTGTACACCGATAAACTCATCTTT
CALEMLYTDKLIF
>TRDJ1|.|.|21|TRDV2
TGTGCCTGTGACACCGTTCTGTCTGGGGTATACGCGGAACGGGACACCGCTAAACTCATCTTT
CACDTVLSGVYAERDTAKLIF
>TRDJ3|large|.|19|TRDV2
TGTGCCTGTGACACTGGGGATGCCCGGAGCTCCTGGGACACCCGACAGATGTTTTTC
CACDTGDARSSWDTRQMFF
>TRDJ1|.|TRDD3|19|TRDV2
TGTGCCTGTGACACGATTAGTACTGGGGGATCCCTGTACACCGATAAACTCATCTTC
CACDTISTGGSLYTDKLIF
>TRDJ3|medium-sized|TRDD3|25|TRDV2
TGTGCCTGTGACAGGATTACTGGGGGATACGCGGAAACCACTATAAGCTCCTGGGACACCCGACAGATGTTTTTC
CACDRITGGYAETTISSWDTRQMFF
>TRDJ3|medium-sized|TRDD3|20|TRDV2
TGTGCCTGTGACACGGTACTGGGGGATACGACCACCTGGGACACCCGACAGATGTTTTTC
CACDTVLGDTTTWDTRQMFF